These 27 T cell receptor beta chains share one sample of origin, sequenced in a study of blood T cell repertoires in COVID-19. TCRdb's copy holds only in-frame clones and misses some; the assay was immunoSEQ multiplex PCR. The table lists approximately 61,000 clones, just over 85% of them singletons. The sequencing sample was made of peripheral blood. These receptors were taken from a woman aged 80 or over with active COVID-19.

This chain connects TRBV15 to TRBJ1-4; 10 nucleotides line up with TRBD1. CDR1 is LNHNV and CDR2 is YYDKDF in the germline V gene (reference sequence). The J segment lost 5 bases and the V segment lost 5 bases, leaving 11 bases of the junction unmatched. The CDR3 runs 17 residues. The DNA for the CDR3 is TGTGCCACCAGCTGGGACAGGGGCGGAGATATGAATGAAAAACTGTTTTTT. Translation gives CATSWDRGGDMNEKLFF.

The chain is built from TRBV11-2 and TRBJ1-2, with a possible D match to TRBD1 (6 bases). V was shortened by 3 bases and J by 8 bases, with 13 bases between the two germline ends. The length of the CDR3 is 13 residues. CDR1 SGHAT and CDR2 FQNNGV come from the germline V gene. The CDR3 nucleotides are TGTGCCAGCAGCTTCGACAGGCCTATGGGCTACACCTTC. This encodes CASSFDRPMGYTF.

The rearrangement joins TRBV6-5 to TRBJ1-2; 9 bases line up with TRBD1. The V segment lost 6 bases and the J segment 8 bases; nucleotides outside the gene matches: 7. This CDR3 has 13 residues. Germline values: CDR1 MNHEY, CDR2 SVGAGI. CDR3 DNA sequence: TGTGCCAGCAGCCTCGGACAGGGGCTAGGCTACACCTTC. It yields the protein CASSLGQGLGYTF.

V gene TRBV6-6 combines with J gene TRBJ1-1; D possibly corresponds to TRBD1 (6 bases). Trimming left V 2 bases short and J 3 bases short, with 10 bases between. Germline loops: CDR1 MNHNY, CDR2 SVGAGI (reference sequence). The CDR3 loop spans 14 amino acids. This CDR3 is CASSYGGADTEAFF. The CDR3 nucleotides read TGTGCCAGCAGTTACGGGGGCGCGGACACTGAAGCTTTCTTT.

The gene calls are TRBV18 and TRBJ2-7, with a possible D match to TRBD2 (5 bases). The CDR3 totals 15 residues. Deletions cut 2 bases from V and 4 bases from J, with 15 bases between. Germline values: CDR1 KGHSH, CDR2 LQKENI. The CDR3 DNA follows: TGTGCCAGCTCACCATACACGGGGTTGAGGTACGAGCAGTACTTC. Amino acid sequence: CASSPYTGLRYEQYF.

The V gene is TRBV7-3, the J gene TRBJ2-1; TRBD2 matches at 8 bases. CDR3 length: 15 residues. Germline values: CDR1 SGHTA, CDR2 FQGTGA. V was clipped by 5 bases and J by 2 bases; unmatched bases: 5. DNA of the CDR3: TGTGCCAGCAGCCTAAACGGGGGGGCCTACAATGAGCAGTTCTTC. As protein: CASSLNGGAYNEQFF.

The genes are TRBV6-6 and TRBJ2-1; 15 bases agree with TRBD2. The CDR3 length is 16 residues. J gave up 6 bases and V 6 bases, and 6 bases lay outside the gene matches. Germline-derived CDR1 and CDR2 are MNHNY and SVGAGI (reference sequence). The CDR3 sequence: CASSRTSGGVGNEQFF. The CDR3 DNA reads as TGTGCCAGCAGCCGGACTAGCGGGGGGGTCGGCAATGAGCAGTTCTTC.

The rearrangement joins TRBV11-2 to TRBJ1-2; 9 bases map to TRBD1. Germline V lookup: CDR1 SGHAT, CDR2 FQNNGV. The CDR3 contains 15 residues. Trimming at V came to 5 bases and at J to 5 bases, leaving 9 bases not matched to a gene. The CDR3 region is CASSDPGQGLYGYTF. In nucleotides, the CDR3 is TGTGCCAGCAGCGATCCGGGACAGGGCCTTTATGGCTACACCTTC.

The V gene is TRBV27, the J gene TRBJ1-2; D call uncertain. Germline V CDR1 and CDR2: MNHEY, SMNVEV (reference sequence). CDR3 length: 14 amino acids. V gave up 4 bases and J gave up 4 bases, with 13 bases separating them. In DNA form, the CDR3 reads TGTGCCAGCAGTTCCCAGCGGTCCGGCTATGGCTACACCTTC. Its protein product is CASSSQRSGYGYTF.

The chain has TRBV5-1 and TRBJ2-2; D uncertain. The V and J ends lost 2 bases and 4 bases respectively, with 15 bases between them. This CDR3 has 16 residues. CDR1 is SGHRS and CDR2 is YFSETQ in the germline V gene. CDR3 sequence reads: CASSFSAYIFTGELFF. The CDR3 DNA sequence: TGCGCCAGCAGCTTCAGCGCCTACATCTTCACCGGGGAGCTGTTTTTT. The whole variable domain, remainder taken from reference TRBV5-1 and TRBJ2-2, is KAGVTQTPRYLIKTRGQQVTLSCSPISGHRSVSWYQQTPGQGLQFLFEYFSETQRNKGNFPGRFSGRQFSNSRSEMNVSTLELGDSALYLCASSFSAYIFTGELFFGEGSRLTVL.

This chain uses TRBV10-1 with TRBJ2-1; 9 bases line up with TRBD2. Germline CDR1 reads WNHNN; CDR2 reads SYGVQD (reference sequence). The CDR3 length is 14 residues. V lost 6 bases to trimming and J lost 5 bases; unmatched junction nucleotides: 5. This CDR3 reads CASRAGGRNNEQFF. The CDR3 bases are TGCGCCAGCAGGGCGGGGGGGCGAAACAATGAGCAGTTCTTC.

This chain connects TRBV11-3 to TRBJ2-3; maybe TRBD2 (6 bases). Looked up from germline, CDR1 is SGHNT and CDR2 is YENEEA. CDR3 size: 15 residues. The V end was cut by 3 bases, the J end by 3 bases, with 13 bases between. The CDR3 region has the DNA TGTGCCAGCAGCTTCCGGAGGGGCGGGACAGATACGCAGTATTTT. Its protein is CASSFRRGGTDTQYF.

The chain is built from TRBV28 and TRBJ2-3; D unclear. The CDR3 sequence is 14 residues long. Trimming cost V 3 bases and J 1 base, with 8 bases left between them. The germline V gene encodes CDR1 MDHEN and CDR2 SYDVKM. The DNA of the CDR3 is TGTGCCAGCAGTTTTCTGTCAGGCACAGATACGCAGTATTTT. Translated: CASSFLSGTDTQYF.

DNA of the CDR3: TGTGCCAGCAGTTTAACAGGGAAGGATGGCTACACCTTC. Protein sequence: CASSLTGKDGYTF. The chain recombines TRBV28 with TRBJ1-2; tentative D call: TRBD1 (6 bases). The CDR3 is 13 amino acids. In germline, CDR1 is MDHEN, CDR2 SYDVKM. Trimming removed 2 bases at V and 6 bases at J, with 10 bases between.

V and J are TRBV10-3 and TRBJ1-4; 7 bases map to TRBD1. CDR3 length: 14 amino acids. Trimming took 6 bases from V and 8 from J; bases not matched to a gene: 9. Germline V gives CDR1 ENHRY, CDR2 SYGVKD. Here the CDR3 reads CAIRDPGQNEKLFF. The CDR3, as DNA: TGTGCCATCAGAGACCCGGGACAGAACGAAAAACTGTTTTTT.

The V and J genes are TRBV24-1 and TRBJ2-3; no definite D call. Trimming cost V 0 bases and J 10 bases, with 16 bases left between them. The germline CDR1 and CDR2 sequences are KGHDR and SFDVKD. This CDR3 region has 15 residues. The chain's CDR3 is CATSDLHSGVAAQYF. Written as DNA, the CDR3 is TGTGCCACCAGTGATTTGCATTCTGGAGTTGCTGCGCAGTATTTT.

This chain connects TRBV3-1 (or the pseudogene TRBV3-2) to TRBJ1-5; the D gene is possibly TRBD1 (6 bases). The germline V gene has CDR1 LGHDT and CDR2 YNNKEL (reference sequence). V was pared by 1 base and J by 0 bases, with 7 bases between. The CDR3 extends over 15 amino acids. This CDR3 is CASSQGGHSNQPQHF. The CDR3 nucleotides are TGTGCCAGCAGCCAAGGGGGACATAGCAATCAGCCCCAGCATTTT.

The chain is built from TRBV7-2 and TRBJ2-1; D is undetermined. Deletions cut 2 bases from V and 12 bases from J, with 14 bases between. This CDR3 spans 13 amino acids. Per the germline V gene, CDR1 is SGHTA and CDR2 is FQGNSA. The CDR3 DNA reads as TGTGCCAGCAGCTTAAAACCCCGCGCAGGGCAGTTCTTC. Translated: CASSLKPRAGQFF. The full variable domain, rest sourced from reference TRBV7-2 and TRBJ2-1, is GAGVSQSPSNKVTEKGKDVELRCDPISGHTALYWYRQSLGQGLEFLIYFQGNSAPDKSGLPSDRFSAERTGGSVSTLTIQRTQQEDSAVYLCASSLKPRAGQFFGPGTRLTVL.

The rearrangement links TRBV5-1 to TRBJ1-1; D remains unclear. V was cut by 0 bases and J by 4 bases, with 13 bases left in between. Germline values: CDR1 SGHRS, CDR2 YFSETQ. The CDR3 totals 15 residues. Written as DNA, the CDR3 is TGCGCCAGCAGCTTGGCCCCGGCAGGAGGCACTGAAGCTTTCTTT. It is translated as CASSLAPAGGTEAFF.

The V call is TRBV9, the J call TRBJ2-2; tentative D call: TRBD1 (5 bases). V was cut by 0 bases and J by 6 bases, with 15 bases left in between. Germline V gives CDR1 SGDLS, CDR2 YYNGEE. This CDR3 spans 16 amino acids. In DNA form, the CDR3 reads TGTGCCAGCAGCGTAGCCCCCCAGGGCTGGTCCGGGGAGCTGTTTTTT. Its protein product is CASSVAPQGWSGELFF.

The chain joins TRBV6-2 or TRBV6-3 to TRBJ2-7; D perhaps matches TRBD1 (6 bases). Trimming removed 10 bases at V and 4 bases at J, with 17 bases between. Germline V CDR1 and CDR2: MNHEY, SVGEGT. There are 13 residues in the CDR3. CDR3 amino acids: CATCPYRAYEQYF. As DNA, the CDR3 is TGTGCCACCTGCCCTTACAGGGCGTACGAGCAGTACTTC.

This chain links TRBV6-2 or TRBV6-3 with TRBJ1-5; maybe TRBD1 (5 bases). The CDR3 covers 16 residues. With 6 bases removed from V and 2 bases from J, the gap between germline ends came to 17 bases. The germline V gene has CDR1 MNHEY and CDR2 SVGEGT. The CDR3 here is CASSQGGAVGNQPQHF. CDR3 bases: TGTGCCAGCAGCCAAGGCGGGGCGGTGGGCAATCAGCCCCAGCATTTT.

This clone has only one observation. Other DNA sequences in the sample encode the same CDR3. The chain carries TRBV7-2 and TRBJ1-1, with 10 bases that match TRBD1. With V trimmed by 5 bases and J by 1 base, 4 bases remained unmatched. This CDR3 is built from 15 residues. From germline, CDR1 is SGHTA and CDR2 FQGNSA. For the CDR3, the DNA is TGTGCCAGCAGCCTTCGGACAGGGGGGAACACTGAAGCTTTCTTT. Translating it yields CASSLRTGGNTEAFF.

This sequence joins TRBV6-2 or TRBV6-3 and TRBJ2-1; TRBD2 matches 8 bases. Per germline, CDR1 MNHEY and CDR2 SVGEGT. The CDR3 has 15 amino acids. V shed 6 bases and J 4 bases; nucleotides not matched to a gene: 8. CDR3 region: CASSPPSGHYNEQFF. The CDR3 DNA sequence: TGTGCCAGCAGCCCACCTAGCGGGCATTACAATGAGCAGTTCTTC.

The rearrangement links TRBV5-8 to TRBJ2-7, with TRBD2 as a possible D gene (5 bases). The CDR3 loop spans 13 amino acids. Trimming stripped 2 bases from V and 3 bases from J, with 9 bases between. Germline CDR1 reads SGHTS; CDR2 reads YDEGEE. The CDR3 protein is CASSLRDHYEQYF. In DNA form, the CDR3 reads TGTGCCAGCAGCTTACGGGATCACTACGAGCAGTACTTC.

The CDR3 nucleotides read TGTGCCAGCAGTTTAGTAGCTTTCGGGGAGCAGCCCCAGCATTTT. Translation: CASSLVAFGEQPQHF. This rearrangement joins TRBV27 to TRBJ1-5, with D hard to call. The germline CDR1 and CDR2 sequences are MNHEY and SMNVEV (reference sequence). The CDR3 is made up of 15 amino acids. The V end lost 2 bases, the J end lost 7 bases, and 15 bases lay between the germline ends.

The CDR3 spells CATAGDLSSGANVLTF. CDR3 coding DNA: TGTGCCACCGCGGGTGACTTGAGCTCTGGGGCCAACGTCCTGACTTTC. The chain joins TRBV6-6 to TRBJ2-6; maybe TRBD2 (5 bases). Germline-derived CDR1 and CDR2 are MNHNY and SVGAGI (reference sequence). The CDR3 sequence is 16 residues long. Trimming left V 10 bases short and J 0 bases short, with 16 bases between.